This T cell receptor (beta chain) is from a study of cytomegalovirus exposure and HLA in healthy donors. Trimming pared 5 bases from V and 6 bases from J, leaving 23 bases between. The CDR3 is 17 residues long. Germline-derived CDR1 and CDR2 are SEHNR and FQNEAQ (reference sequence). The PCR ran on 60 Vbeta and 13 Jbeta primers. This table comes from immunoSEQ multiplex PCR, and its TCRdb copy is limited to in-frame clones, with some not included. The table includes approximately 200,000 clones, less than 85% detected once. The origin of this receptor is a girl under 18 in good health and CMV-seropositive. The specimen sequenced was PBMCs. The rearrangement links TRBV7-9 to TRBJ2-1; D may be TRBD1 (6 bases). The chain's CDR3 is CASSPRGRGVGFNEQFF. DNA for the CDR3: TGTGCCAGCAGCCCGAGGGGCAGGGGCGTGGGATTCAATGAGCAGTTCTTC.